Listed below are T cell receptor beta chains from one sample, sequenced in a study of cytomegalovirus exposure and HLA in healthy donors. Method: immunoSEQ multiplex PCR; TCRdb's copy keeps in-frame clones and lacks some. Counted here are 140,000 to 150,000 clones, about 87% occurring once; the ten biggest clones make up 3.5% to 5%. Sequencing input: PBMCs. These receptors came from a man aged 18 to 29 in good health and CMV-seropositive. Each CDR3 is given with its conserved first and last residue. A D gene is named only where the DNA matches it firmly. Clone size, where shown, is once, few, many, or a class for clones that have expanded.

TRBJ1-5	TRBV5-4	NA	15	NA	CASSFGPNSNQPQHF	TGTGCCAGCAGCTTTGGGCCAAATAGCAATCAGCCCCAGCATTTT
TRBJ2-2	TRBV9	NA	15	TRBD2	CASSVSRPGGGELFF	TGTGCCAGCAGCGTATCCCGGCCGGGGGGCGGGGAGCTGTTTTTT
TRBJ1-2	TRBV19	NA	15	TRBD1	CASSIRDRPDYGYTF	TGTGCCAGTAGTATTCGGGACAGGCCAGACTATGGCTACACCTTC
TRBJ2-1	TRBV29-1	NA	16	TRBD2	CSVHRLAGVGLNEQFF	TGCAGCGTTCACCGACTAGCGGGAGTGGGTCTCAATGAGCAGTTCTTC
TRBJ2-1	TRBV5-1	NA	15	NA	CASSRSSPGFNEQFF	TGCGCCAGCAGCCGCTCTAGCCCTGGATTCAATGAGCAGTTCTTC
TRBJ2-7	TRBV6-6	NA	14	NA	CASSVGQNSYEQYF	TGTGCCAGCAGTGTAGGACAGAACTCCTACGAGCAGTACTTC
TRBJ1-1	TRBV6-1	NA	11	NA	CASGRFTEAFF	TGTGCCAGCGGTCGGTTCACTGAAGCTTTCTTT
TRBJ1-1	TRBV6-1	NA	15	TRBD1	CASRLPGQGGTEAFF	TGTGCCAGCAGGCTCCCGGGACAGGGGGGGACTGAAGCTTTCTTT
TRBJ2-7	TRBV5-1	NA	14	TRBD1	CASSPPDREYEQYF	TGCGCCAGCAGCCCCCCGGACAGGGAATACGAGCAGTACTTC
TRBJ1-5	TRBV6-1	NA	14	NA	CASSGGSYYQPQHF	TGTGCCAGCAGTGGGGGCAGTTATTATCAGCCCCAGCATTTT
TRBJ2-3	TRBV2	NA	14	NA	CASSERAGEDTQYF	TGTGCCAGCAGTGAGCGGGCAGGGGAGGATACGCAGTATTTT
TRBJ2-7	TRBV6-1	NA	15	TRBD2	CASGPTAGIEYEQYF	TGTGCCAGCGGCCCAACAGCGGGGATTGAGTACGAGCAGTACTTC
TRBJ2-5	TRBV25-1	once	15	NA	CASSGGGYQERGQYF	TGTGCCAGCAGTGGGGGGGGCTATCAAGAAAGGGGCCAGTACTTC
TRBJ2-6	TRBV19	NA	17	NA	CASSLRQLSGGANVLTF	TGTGCCAGTAGTCTTCGGCAACTGTCGGGGGGGGCCAACGTCCTGACTTTC
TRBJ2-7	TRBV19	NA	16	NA	CASSPPPAGSVGEQYF	TGTGCCAGTAGTCCTCCCCCGGCGGGTAGCGTAGGTGAGCAGTACTTC
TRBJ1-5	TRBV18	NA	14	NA	CASSPQTLNQPQHF	TGTGCCAGCTCACCCCAGACACTTAATCAGCCCCAGCATTTT
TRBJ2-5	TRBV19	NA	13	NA	CASSPSLGETQYF	TGTGCCAGTAGCCCTAGCTTAGGGGAGACCCAGTACTTC
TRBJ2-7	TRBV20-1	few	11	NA	CSASRQIEQYF	TGCAGTGCTAGTCGACAAATAGAGCAGTACTTC
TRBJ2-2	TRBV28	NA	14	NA	CASSSAGSTGELFF	TGTGCCAGCAGTTCGGCGGGGTCCACCGGGGAGCTGTTTTTT
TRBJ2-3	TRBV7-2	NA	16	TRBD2	CASSPHGTSGTDTQYF	TGTGCCAGCAGCCCCCACGGGACTAGCGGCACAGATACGCAGTATTTT
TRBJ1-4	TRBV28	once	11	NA	CASSLREKLFF	TGTGCCAGCAGTTTACGGGAAAAACTGTTTTTT
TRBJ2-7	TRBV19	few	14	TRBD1	CASSTPGQIYEQYF	TGTGCCAGTAGTACTCCGGGACAGATCTACGAGCAGTACTTC
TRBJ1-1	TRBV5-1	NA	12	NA	CASSLVGGEAFF	TGCGCCAGCAGCTTAGTAGGAGGGGAAGCTTTCTTT
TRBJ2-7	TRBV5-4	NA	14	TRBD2	CASSLAGGSYEQYF	TGTGCCAGCAGCCTAGCGGGAGGATCCTACGAGCAGTACTTC
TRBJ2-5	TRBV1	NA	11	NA	CTSGQEETQYF	TGCACCAGTGGGCAGGAAGAGACCCAGTACTTC
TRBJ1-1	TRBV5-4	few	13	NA	CASSVGGTGEAFF	TGTGCCAGCAGCGTGGGAGGAACGGGTGAAGCTTTCTTT
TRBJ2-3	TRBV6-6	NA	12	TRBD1	CATDRGADTQYF	TGTGCCACCGACAGGGGAGCAGATACGCAGTATTTT
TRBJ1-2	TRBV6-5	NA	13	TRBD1	CASSYSGGHGYTF	TGTGCCAGCAGTTACTCAGGGGGCCATGGCTACACCTTC
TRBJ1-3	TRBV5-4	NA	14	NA	CASSFSTAGNTIYF	TGTGCCAGCAGCTTCAGTACAGCTGGAAACACCATATATTTT
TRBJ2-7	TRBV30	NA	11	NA	CAWSVGSEQYF	TGTGCCTGGAGTGTGGGCTCGGAGCAGTACTTC
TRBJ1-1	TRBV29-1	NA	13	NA	CSVTLDSNTEAFF	TGCAGCGTGACCTTGGACAGTAACACTGAAGCTTTCTTT
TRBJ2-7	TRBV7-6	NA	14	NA	CASSLTGSSYEQYF	TGTGCCAGCAGTCTAACAGGGAGCTCCTACGAGCAGTACTTC
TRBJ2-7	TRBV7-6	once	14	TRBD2	CASSLGRGGYEQYF	TGTGCCAGCAGCCTCGGGAGGGGGGGCTACGAGCAGTACTTC
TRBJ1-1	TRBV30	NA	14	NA	CAWSVLGLNTEAFF	TGTGCCTGGAGTGTACTAGGGTTGAACACTGAAGCTTTCTTT
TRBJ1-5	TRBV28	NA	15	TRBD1	CASRTGGSSNQPQHF	TGTGCCAGCAGAACAGGGGGATCGAGCAATCAGCCCCAGCATTTT
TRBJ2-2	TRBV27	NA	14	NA	CASSFSANTGELFF	TGTGCCAGCAGTTTTAGTGCGAACACCGGGGAGCTGTTTTTT
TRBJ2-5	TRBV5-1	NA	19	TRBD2	CASSLLLAGVNFVRETQYF	TGCGCCAGCAGCTTGCTTCTAGCGGGAGTTAATTTCGTTAGGGAGACCCAGTACTTC
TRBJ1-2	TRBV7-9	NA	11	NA	CASSLRSGYTF	TGTGCCAGCAGCCTGAGGAGCGGCTACACCTTC
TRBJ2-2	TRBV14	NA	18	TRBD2	CASSQVCGRASKGGELFF	TGTGCCAGCAGCCAAGTCTGCGGGAGGGCATCTAAGGGAGGGGAGCTGTTTTTT